The rows below give T cell receptor beta chains drawn from one sample of a study of blood T cell repertoires in COVID-19. The protocol was immunoSEQ multiplex PCR, while the TCRdb copy is restricted to in-frame clones and leaves out a portion. Of 110,000 or so clones listed, 85% were seen once; the top ten hold around an eighth. Sequencing input: peripheral blood. These receptors all stem from a human donor in a cohort sampled during active COVID-19. CDR3s leave out the opening cysteine and the closing phenylalanine or tryptophan.

J gene: TRBJ1-6
V gene: TRBV5-6
CDR3 protein: ASSLAGGYNSPLH

J gene: TRBJ2-3
V gene: TRBV30
CDR3 protein: AWSVLVGDTQY

J gene: TRBJ1-1
V gene: TRBV6-5
CDR3 protein: ASSFSIRTEAF

J gene: TRBJ1-2
V gene: TRBV27
CDR3 protein: ASSLEGANHYGYT

J gene: TRBJ2-6
V gene: TRBV19
CDR3 protein: ASSFDRSNPMAGANVLT

J gene: TRBJ1-1
V gene: TRBV7-9
CDR3 protein: ASSPGAGPVTEAF

J gene: TRBJ2-3
V gene: TRBV7-6
CDR3 protein: ASSLELGGPADTQY

J gene: TRBJ2-2
V gene: TRBV9
CDR3 protein: ASSVGGGTSNTGELF

J gene: TRBJ2-7
V gene: TRBV10-3
CDR3 protein: ATATGQRYEQY

J gene: TRBJ1-4
V gene: TRBV7-2
CDR3 protein: ASSSASQGEKLF

J gene: TRBJ2-3
V gene: TRBV7-3
CDR3 protein: ASSTQGSGTDTQY

J gene: TRBJ1-1
V gene: TRBV12-3/TRBV12-4
CDR3 protein: ASSSLQGAEAF

J gene: TRBJ2-2
V gene: TRBV25-1
CDR3 protein: ASSDRGGTGELF

J gene: TRBJ2-7
V gene: TRBV3-1/TRBV3-2
CDR3 protein: ASSQVRTDLY

J gene: TRBJ2-1
V gene: TRBV7-8
CDR3 protein: ASSLGGRVAPSNEQF

J gene: TRBJ2-7
V gene: TRBV28
CDR3 protein: ASSSLREQY

J gene: TRBJ2-7
V gene: TRBV6-5
CDR3 protein: ASSYTGRGLREQY

J gene: TRBJ2-1
V gene: TRBV3-1/TRBV3-2
CDR3 protein: ASSQGDRGFNEQF

J gene: TRBJ1-1
V gene: TRBV7-2
CDR3 protein: ASSLAGWTRTEAF

J gene: TRBJ2-7
V gene: TRBV7-8
CDR3 protein: ASSLVGVEQY

J gene: TRBJ1-2
V gene: TRBV6-2/TRBV6-3
CDR3 protein: ASSHLGGQVSYGYT

J gene: TRBJ1-6
V gene: TRBV6-2/TRBV6-3
CDR3 protein: ASSYPTGQGNSPLH

J gene: TRBJ1-5
V gene: TRBV6-2/TRBV6-3
CDR3 protein: ASSYSVGVAPQH